The rows below give T cell receptor beta chains drawn from one sample of a study of early T cells in non-severe SARS-CoV-2 infection. One entry per CDR3 protein results from TCRdb running MiXCR on the 5' RACE reads. The table lists about 46,000 distinct CDR3 sequences, around 10% of them singletons, with about 5.3% in the top ten. Source: whole blood, taken at baseline. Receptor source: an adult who was a healthcare worker with PCR-confirmed SARS-CoV-2 infection or an uninfected control (not recorded which). Each CDR3 is given with its conserved first and last residue. D genes are given only for firm matches. A row's size may be missing; if present it is once, few, many or a size class.

clone_size d_call j_call v_call cdr3_aa cdr3_nt
many TRBD2 TRBJ2-3 TRBV7-2 CASSLDLLAGGTDTQYF TGTGCCAGCAGCTTAGATTTACTAGCGGGGGGCACAGATACGCAGTATTTT
- - TRBJ2-2 TRBV7-8 CASSLPDVTGELFF TGTGCCAGCAGCTTACCGGACGTTACCGGGGAGCTGTTTTTT
many - TRBJ2-7 TRBV5-4 CASSRLKAQGSNEQYF TGTGCCAGCAGCCGCCTGAAGGCTCAGGGGAGCAACGAGCAGTACTTC
few - TRBJ2-7 TRBV11-2 CATKPRPLGRPPYEQYF TGTGCCACTAAACCCCGGCCTCTCGGTCGGCCACCCTACGAGCAGTACTTC
once TRBD1 TRBJ1-1 TRBV20-1 CSARTLQGAKSEAFF TGCAGTGCTAGGACCTTACAGGGGGCTAAGTCTGAAGCTTTCTTT
few - TRBJ2-2 TRBV19 CASSPFPGELFF TGTGCCAGTAGTCCCTTCCCTGGGGAGCTGTTTTTT
- TRBD1 TRBJ2-4 TRBV24-1 CATSDQGASTKNIQYF TGTGCCACCAGTGATCAGGGGGCTTCAACCAAAAACATTCAGTACTTC
many TRBD1 TRBJ2-7 TRBV27 CASSPRQGNIFTYEQYF TGTGCCAGCAGTCCCCGACAGGGAAATATTTTTACCTACGAGCAGTACTTC
few TRBD2 TRBJ2-1 TRBV28 CASRPLAGGWYNEQFF TGTGCCAGCAGACCTCTAGCGGGAGGGTGGTACAATGAGCAGTTCTTC
few TRBD1 TRBJ2-3 TRBV5-1 CASSVTGGPAPDTQYF TGCGCCAGCAGCGTTACAGGGGGACCGGCCCCAGATACGCAGTATTTT
- - TRBJ1-5 TRBV19 CASSPSTGYQPQHF TGTGCCAGTTCCCCGAGCACAGGTTATCAGCCCCAGCATTTT
- TRBD1 TRBJ1-5 TRBV6-1 CASTRDRGQYQPQHF TGTGCCAGCACCAGGGACAGGGGACAATATCAGCCCCAGCATTTT
medium-sized - TRBJ2-6 TRBV4-3 CASSPETGSGANVLTF TGCGCCAGCAGCCCAGAGACTGGTTCTGGGGCCAACGTCCTGACTTTC
- - TRBJ2-7 TRBV2 CASRDSGITYEQYF TGTGCCAGCAGGGACAGCGGAATTACCTACGAGCAGTACTTC
many - TRBJ2-1 TRBV20-1 CSASPLGEVDNEQFF TGCAGTGCTAGCCCCCTTGGGGAGGTGGACAATGAGCAGTTCTTC
- - TRBJ2-2 TRBV7-6 CASSWGAGELFF TGTGCCAGCTCCTGGGGGGCCGGGGAGCTGTTTTTT
few TRBD2 TRBJ2-7 TRBV20-1 CSAAPVGTTYEQYF TGCAGTGCTGCACCAGTGGGGACTACCTACGAGCAGTACTTC
many - TRBJ1-5 TRBV9 CASSAHGDSVQPQHF TGTGCCAGCAGCGCACACGGGGATTCTGTGCAGCCCCAGCATTTT
- TRBD2 TRBJ2-5 TRBV6-2/TRBV6-3 CASSYRLAGEETQYF TGTGCCAGCAGTTACCGGCTAGCGGGGGAAGAGACCCAGTACTTC
few - TRBJ1-3 TRBV6-1 CASSEISGNTIYF TGTGCCAGCAGTGAAATCTCTGGAAACACCATATATTTT
few TRBD2 TRBJ2-3 TRBV10-3 CAIRLAGRSDTQYF TGTGCCATCAGACTAGCGGGGAGGTCAGATACGCAGTATTTT
few TRBD1 TRBJ2-4 TRBV23-1 CASSQSRDRGNIQYF TGCGCCAGCAGTCAAAGCCGGGACAGGGGGAACATTCAGTACTTC
few TRBD2 TRBJ2-1 TRBV7-8 CASNLEGGPQFF TGTGCCAGTAATCTGGAGGGAGGGCCACAGTTCTTC
many - TRBJ2-2 TRBV12-3/TRBV12-4 CASSRPWSTNTGELFF TGTGCCAGCAGCCGACCGTGGAGTACGAACACCGGGGAGCTGTTTTTT
- TRBD2 TRBJ2-3 TRBV20-1 CSAGLGGGKVDTQYF TGCAGTGCAGGGCTCGGCGGGGGTAAGGTGGATACGCAGTATTTT
- - TRBJ1-1 TRBV20-1 CSASFTEAFF TGCAGTGCTAGTTTCACTGAAGCTTTCTTT
- - TRBJ2-7 TRBV29-1 CSGGDSSYEQYF TGCAGCGGGGGGGACAGCTCCTACGAGCAGTACTTC
- TRBD1 TRBJ2-7 TRBV7-8 CASSQDRTQDEQYF TGTGCCAGCAGCCAGGACAGGACCCAGGACGAGCAGTACTTC
- - TRBJ2-7 TRBV7-2 CASSLEVAGKSSYEQYF TGTGCCAGCAGCTTAGAGGTGGCGGGGAAAAGCTCCTACGAGCAGTACTTC
few - TRBJ1-2 TRBV5-1 CASSADQGNYGYTF TGCGCCAGCAGCGCGGACCAGGGGAACTATGGCTACACCTTC
- - TRBJ2-5 TRBV27 CASSSGQSLETQYF TGTGCCAGCAGTTCTGGACAGTCTCTAGAGACCCAGTACTTC
few - TRBJ1-1 TRBV29-1 CSVEGGTTVNTEAFF TGCAGCGTTGAAGGGGGCACAACGGTGAACACTGAAGCTTTCTTT
few TRBD1 TRBJ1-5 TRBV5-8 CASSLAQGASNQPQHF TGTGCCAGCAGCTTGGCTCAGGGGGCAAGCAATCAGCCCCAGCATTTT
few TRBD2 TRBJ2-1 TRBV11-2 CASSSSSGRGGGQFF TGTGCCAGCAGCTCCTCCAGCGGGAGAGGTGGGGGGCAGTTCTTC
few - TRBJ2-7 TRBV20-1 CSARAVGTYEQYF TGCAGTGCTAGAGCTGTGGGGACTTACGAGCAGTACTTC
- - TRBJ2-3 TRBV7-8 CASSPGRGLGTDTQYF TGTGCCAGCAGCCCCGGACGGGGGCTCGGCACAGATACGCAGTATTTT
many TRBD1 TRBJ2-3 TRBV10-1 CATGQGSTDTQYF TGCGCCACCGGACAGGGGAGCACAGATACGCAGTATTTT
few - TRBJ1-6 TRBV27 CASSYQTIYSPLHF TGTGCCAGCAGTTACCAGACCATCTATTCACCCCTCCACTTT
many TRBD1 TRBJ1-2 TRBV2 CASTEQGPGGYTF TGTGCCAGCACTGAACAGGGGCCTGGGGGCTACACCTTC
many - TRBJ1-5 TRBV5-6 CASSLHPTWMYQPQHF TGTGCCAGCAGCTTACACCCGACGTGGATGTATCAGCCCCAGCATTTT
few TRBD2 TRBJ2-5 TRBV7-8 CASSSRPRGGLTTPAETQYF TGTGCCAGCAGCTCTCGTCCGCGGGGGGGCTTAACTACCCCCGCAGAGACCCAGTACTTC
many TRBD1 TRBJ1-1 TRBV11-3 CASSSGTGVETEAFF TGTGCCAGCAGCTCCGGGACAGGGGTGGAGACTGAAGCTTTCTTT
many TRBD2 TRBJ2-1 TRBV6-1 CASSERGGGTYNEQFF TGTGCCAGCAGTGAACGCGGGGGAGGCACCTACAATGAGCAGTTCTTC
many TRBD1 TRBJ2-7 TRBV28 CARPSGTGAIYEQYF TGTGCCAGGCCATCGGGGACAGGGGCCATCTACGAGCAGTACTTC
few TRBD1 TRBJ2-7 TRBV20-1 CSARDSYEQYF TGCAGTGCCAGGGACAGCTACGAGCAGTACTTC
many - TRBJ2-7 TRBV12-3/TRBV12-4 CASSWGGPYEQYF TGTGCCAGCAGTTGGGGAGGACCTTACGAGCAGTACTTC
many - TRBJ1-1 TRBV3-1 CASSQDPQGRTEAFF TGTGCCAGCAGCCAAGATCCCCAGGGCCGCACTGAAGCTTTCTTT
- - TRBJ2-3 TRBV12-3/TRBV12-4 CASSPQGAQHYF TGTGCCAGCAGTCCCCAAGGGGCGCAGCACTATTTT
many - TRBJ1-1 TRBV7-2 CASSPRQIQTNTEAFF TGTGCCAGCAGCCCTCGACAGATCCAAACGAACACTGAAGCTTTCTTT
- - TRBJ1-2 TRBV19 CASSIAAGDGYTF TGTGCCAGTAGTATAGCGGCAGGTGACGGCTACACCTTC
many - TRBJ1-1 TRBV7-2 CASSLRYSGNTEAFF TGTGCCAGCAGCTTAAGATACTCGGGGAACACTGAAGCTTTCTTT
few TRBD2 TRBJ2-5 TRBV12-3/TRBV12-4 CASRLGLAGSETQYF TGTGCCAGCAGACTGGGACTAGCGGGATCAGAGACCCAGTACTTC
- - TRBJ1-1 TRBV3-1 CASSLWTASNTEAFF TGTGCCAGCAGCCTCTGGACAGCGAGCAACACTGAAGCTTTCTTT
many - TRBJ2-5 TRBV7-7 CASSLWGEATAQYF TGTGCCAGCAGCTTATGGGGAGAAGCCACGGCCCAGTACTTC
many TRBD2 TRBJ2-1 TRBV10-2 CASSGLAGVGSYNEQFF TGCGCCAGCAGTGGACTAGCGGGGGTCGGCTCCTACAATGAGCAGTTCTTC
few - TRBJ2-7 TRBV30 CAWSTRVEQYF TGTGCCTGGAGTACAAGAGTCGAGCAGTACTTC
- - TRBJ1-4 TRBV5-5 CASSIQQGISNEKLFF TGTGCCAGCAGCATTCAACAGGGTATTTCGAATGAAAAACTGTTTTTT
few TRBD2 TRBJ2-2 TRBV5-1 CASSITSGKNTGELFF TGCGCCAGCAGCATTACTAGCGGGAAGAACACCGGGGAGCTGTTTTTT
few - TRBJ1-5 TRBV6-5 CASRRDGNQPQHF TGTGCCAGCAGACGGGACGGCAATCAGCCCCAGCATTTT